Listed below are T cell receptor beta chains from one sample, sequenced in a study of blood T cell repertoires in COVID-19. The method was immunoSEQ multiplex PCR; TCRdb's version includes in-frame clones alone and lacks a portion of them. The sample lists about 150,000 clones, around 85% occurring once. Sequencing was performed on peripheral blood. The receptors were gathered from a woman between 65 and 79 years old with acute or convalescent COVID-19. Both conserved end residues are part of each CDR3. Each record gives: CDR3 DNA, CDR3 protein, D gene, V gene, clone size, J gene. A D gene is named only where the DNA matches it firmly. Some rows mark clone size as missing; the rest say once, few, many or name a class of expanded clone.

CDR3nt: TGTGCCAGCAGTGGCCACCGGGACAGGGCAACCTACGAGCAGTACTTC
CDR3aa: CASSGHRDRATYEQYF
d_gene: TRBD1
v_gene: TRBV6-2/TRBV6-3
abundance: -
j_gene: TRBJ2-7

CDR3nt: TGCGCCAGCAGCGCCGGGACACCAATTTATTCACCCCTCCACTTT
CDR3aa: CASSAGTPIYSPLHF
d_gene: -
v_gene: TRBV5-1
abundance: few
j_gene: TRBJ1-6

CDR3nt: TGTGCCAGCAGCCACGGGGGGGACTACACCTTC
CDR3aa: CASSHGGDYTF
d_gene: -
v_gene: TRBV16
abundance: -
j_gene: TRBJ1-2

CDR3nt: TGTGCCAGCAACTACAGGGGGCTAGGGGAAAAACTGTTTTTT
CDR3aa: CASNYRGLGEKLFF
d_gene: TRBD1
v_gene: TRBV5-8
abundance: few
j_gene: TRBJ1-4

CDR3nt: TGTGCCAGCAGCTTAAGGACTGTTGCCCGGGATGGTCAGCCCCAGCATTTT
CDR3aa: CASSLRTVARDGQPQHF
d_gene: -
v_gene: TRBV5-6
abundance: once
j_gene: TRBJ1-5

CDR3nt: TGTGCCAGCAGTGGAGGGGGAGGGTGGGGCTATGGCTACACCTTC
CDR3aa: CASSGGGGWGYGYTF
d_gene: -
v_gene: TRBV2
abundance: -
j_gene: TRBJ1-2

CDR3nt: TGCGCCAGCAGCTTGGCCTCAGGGGTTATCGGGTATGGCTACACCTTC
CDR3aa: CASSLASGVIGYGYTF
d_gene: -
v_gene: TRBV5-1
abundance: -
j_gene: TRBJ1-2

CDR3nt: TGTGCCAGCAGCATTAGATCACCGGGACAGGCTGGAAGGAGCTCTGGAAACACCATATATTTT
CDR3aa: CASSIRSPGQAGRSSGNTIYF
d_gene: TRBD1
v_gene: TRBV7-9
abundance: -
j_gene: TRBJ1-3

CDR3nt: TGTGCCAGCAGCTGGCCGGGACAGGGTGTCTACGAGCAGTACTTC
CDR3aa: CASSWPGQGVYEQYF
d_gene: TRBD1
v_gene: TRBV14
abundance: -
j_gene: TRBJ2-7

CDR3nt: TGCAGCGTGGAAACAGGGGGCGGATACGAGCAGTACTTC
CDR3aa: CSVETGGGYEQYF
d_gene: TRBD1
v_gene: TRBV29-1
abundance: -
j_gene: TRBJ2-7

CDR3nt: TGTGCCAGCAGCTTAGGACAGGGGGCCGCCGGGGAGCTGTTTTTT
CDR3aa: CASSLGQGAAGELFF
d_gene: TRBD1
v_gene: TRBV7-9
abundance: -
j_gene: TRBJ2-2

CDR3nt: TGTGCCAGCAGTCCCCTCCGACAAACTGTAGACACCATATATTTT
CDR3aa: CASSPLRQTVDTIYF
d_gene: -
v_gene: TRBV6-5
abundance: -
j_gene: TRBJ1-3

CDR3nt: TGCAGTGCGGGGGAGGGGATGGCCCAGCATTTT
CDR3aa: CSAGEGMAQHF
d_gene: -
v_gene: TRBV20-1
abundance: -
j_gene: TRBJ1-5

CDR3nt: TGTGCCTGGAGTAGGGCCGGGGGGAACACTGAAGCTTTCTTT
CDR3aa: CAWSRAGGNTEAFF
d_gene: -
v_gene: TRBV30
abundance: -
j_gene: TRBJ1-1

CDR3nt: TGTGCCAGCAGCTCCGGGACAGGGGGGAGAAATCAGCCCCAGCATTTT
CDR3aa: CASSSGTGGRNQPQHF
d_gene: TRBD1
v_gene: TRBV7-2
abundance: -
j_gene: TRBJ1-5

CDR3nt: TGTGCCAGCAGCGCCGTCACAGGGCGCATTCAGTACTTC
CDR3aa: CASSAVTGRIQYF
d_gene: -
v_gene: TRBV9
abundance: -
j_gene: TRBJ2-4

CDR3nt: TGCGCCAGCAGCTTGCAGGGGAGCGCCGGGGAGCTGTTTTTT
CDR3aa: CASSLQGSAGELFF
d_gene: -
v_gene: TRBV5-1
abundance: -
j_gene: TRBJ2-2

CDR3nt: TGTGCCAGCAGCACCCGGGTCTCGGGGGAAAAACTGTTTTTT
CDR3aa: CASSTRVSGEKLFF
d_gene: -
v_gene: TRBV13
abundance: -
j_gene: TRBJ1-4

CDR3nt: TGTGCCAGCAGCTTAGGGACAGGTCGTACGTCTAACTATGGCTACACCTTC
CDR3aa: CASSLGTGRTSNYGYTF
d_gene: TRBD1
v_gene: TRBV7-8
abundance: -
j_gene: TRBJ1-2

CDR3nt: TGTGCCAGTTCCATCGGGACAGGGAGGAACACCGGGGAGCTGTTTTTT
CDR3aa: CASSIGTGRNTGELFF
d_gene: TRBD1
v_gene: TRBV19
abundance: -
j_gene: TRBJ2-2

CDR3nt: TGTGCCAGCAGTACGACCGGGACAGGGGGTGAAAAACTGTTTTTT
CDR3aa: CASSTTGTGGEKLFF
d_gene: TRBD1
v_gene: TRBV7-9
abundance: -
j_gene: TRBJ1-4

CDR3nt: TGCGCCAGCAGCACCGCGGGAGGGCGAGGCTACACCTTC
CDR3aa: CASSTAGGRGYTF
d_gene: -
v_gene: TRBV5-1
abundance: -
j_gene: TRBJ1-2

CDR3nt: TGTGCCAGCAGTGACGGACTAGCGGGGTTGAATGAGCAGTTCTTC
CDR3aa: CASSDGLAGLNEQFF
d_gene: TRBD2
v_gene: TRBV6-1
abundance: -
j_gene: TRBJ2-1

CDR3nt: TGTGCCAGCTCACGCTCACAGGGTCGAGGAGAGACCCAGTACTTC
CDR3aa: CASSRSQGRGETQYF
d_gene: -
v_gene: TRBV18
abundance: -
j_gene: TRBJ2-5

CDR3nt: TGCGCCAGCAGCTCCGGGACTAGCGGGGGGTTGAGCTCCTACAATGAGCAGTTCTTC
CDR3aa: CASSSGTSGGLSSYNEQFF
d_gene: TRBD2
v_gene: TRBV4-1
abundance: once
j_gene: TRBJ2-1

CDR3nt: TGTGCCAGTAGTATAGGGGACAGGCGACCTAATGAAAAACTGTTTTTT
CDR3aa: CASSIGDRRPNEKLFF
d_gene: TRBD1
v_gene: TRBV19
abundance: -
j_gene: TRBJ1-4

CDR3nt: TGTGCCAGCAGCCTAGGACAGGGGACCTACAATGAGCAGTTCTTC
CDR3aa: CASSLGQGTYNEQFF
d_gene: TRBD1
v_gene: TRBV9
abundance: -
j_gene: TRBJ2-1

CDR3nt: TGTGCCAGCAGCGAACAGGGTTCAAGGTATGGCTACACCTTC
CDR3aa: CASSEQGSRYGYTF
d_gene: -
v_gene: TRBV3-1/TRBV3-2
abundance: -
j_gene: TRBJ1-2

CDR3nt: TGTGCCAGCAGCGTAGATCTTCGGTCTGGAAACACCATATATTTT
CDR3aa: CASSVDLRSGNTIYF
d_gene: -
v_gene: TRBV9
abundance: -
j_gene: TRBJ1-3

CDR3nt: TGTGCCAGCAGCTTAGGGCAAAATCAGCCCCAGCATTTT
CDR3aa: CASSLGQNQPQHF
d_gene: -
v_gene: TRBV7-2
abundance: -
j_gene: TRBJ1-5

CDR3nt: TGCGCCAGCAGCTTGGTCGTGAGCGGTGAGCAGTTCTTC
CDR3aa: CASSLVVSGEQFF
d_gene: -
v_gene: TRBV5-1
abundance: -
j_gene: TRBJ2-1

CDR3nt: TGTGCCAGCAGCCGGTATGACAGGGTCAACACTGAAGCTTTCTTT
CDR3aa: CASSRYDRVNTEAFF
d_gene: TRBD1
v_gene: TRBV11-2
abundance: -
j_gene: TRBJ1-1

CDR3nt: TGTGCCAGCAGCCAAAAGGTGGGACTAGCGGGGGCCTTCAACAATGAGCAGTTCTTC
CDR3aa: CASSQKVGLAGAFNNEQFF
d_gene: TRBD2
v_gene: TRBV14
abundance: -
j_gene: TRBJ2-1

CDR3nt: TGTGCCAGCAGTCCAGGGGGGCTGGGCACAGATACGCAGTATTTT
CDR3aa: CASSPGGLGTDTQYF
d_gene: -
v_gene: TRBV28
abundance: few
j_gene: TRBJ2-3

CDR3nt: TGTGCCAGCAGTAGACAGGGAGGCAATCAGCCCCAGCATTTT
CDR3aa: CASSRQGGNQPQHF
d_gene: TRBD1
v_gene: TRBV28
abundance: -
j_gene: TRBJ1-5

CDR3nt: TGTGCCAGCAGCATGTCCGGGACAGGGGCTATTGAAGCTTTCTTT
CDR3aa: CASSMSGTGAIEAFF
d_gene: TRBD1
v_gene: TRBV7-2
abundance: few
j_gene: TRBJ1-1

CDR3nt: TGTGCCAGCACAGACAGGGTTTGGCCTAGGGCCGGGGAGCTGTTTTTT
CDR3aa: CASTDRVWPRAGELFF
d_gene: TRBD1
v_gene: TRBV2
abundance: -
j_gene: TRBJ2-2

CDR3nt: TGTGCCAGCAGTTACTCATTCGGGGGTTTCTATGGCTACACCTTC
CDR3aa: CASSYSFGGFYGYTF
d_gene: -
v_gene: TRBV6-5
abundance: -
j_gene: TRBJ1-2

CDR3nt: TGTGCCAGCAGTCCTTGGGGCGGAGACACCGGGGAGCTGTTTTTT
CDR3aa: CASSPWGGDTGELFF
d_gene: -
v_gene: TRBV6-6
abundance: few
j_gene: TRBJ2-2

CDR3nt: TGCGCCAGCAGCTTGGGATCGCGGGGTCGGGTGTTGAGCTCCTACAATGAGCAGTTCTTC
CDR3aa: CASSLGSRGRVLSSYNEQFF
d_gene: -
v_gene: TRBV5-1
abundance: -
j_gene: TRBJ2-1

CDR3nt: TGTGCCAGCAGTTTATGGGGCCAAGGCTATGGCTACACCTTC
CDR3aa: CASSLWGQGYGYTF
d_gene: -
v_gene: TRBV28
abundance: -
j_gene: TRBJ1-2

CDR3nt: TGTGCCTGCCAGGGAAGCTCCTATAATTCACCCCTCCACTTT
CDR3aa: CACQGSSYNSPLHF
d_gene: -
v_gene: TRBV6-6
abundance: -
j_gene: TRBJ1-6

CDR3nt: TGTGCCAGCAGTTTACTCCTTAGCACAGATACGCAGTATTTT
CDR3aa: CASSLLLSTDTQYF
d_gene: -
v_gene: TRBV27
abundance: -
j_gene: TRBJ2-3

CDR3nt: TGTGCCAGCAGTCAACAGGGGCACTATGGCTACACCTTC
CDR3aa: CASSQQGHYGYTF
d_gene: TRBD1
v_gene: TRBV12-3/TRBV12-4
abundance: once
j_gene: TRBJ1-2

CDR3nt: TGTGCCAGCTCACCGGTTGGACAGGGAGGCTCGGGAAACACCATATATTTT
CDR3aa: CASSPVGQGGSGNTIYF
d_gene: TRBD1
v_gene: TRBV18
abundance: -
j_gene: TRBJ1-3

CDR3nt: TGTGCCAGCAAGGCGGCGGCGAGCTCCTATAATTCACCCCTCCACTTT
CDR3aa: CASKAAASSYNSPLHF
d_gene: -
v_gene: TRBV14
abundance: -
j_gene: TRBJ1-6

CDR3nt: TGTGCCAGCAGCTTGGGTCCCCGGACTAGCGGGGGCCGGCGGACCGGGGAGCTGTTTTTT
CDR3aa: CASSLGPRTSGGRRTGELFF
d_gene: TRBD2
v_gene: TRBV7-6
abundance: -
j_gene: TRBJ2-2

CDR3nt: TGTGCCAGCCGAGTTGCGGGGGGTTCCTACAATGAGCAGTTCTTC
CDR3aa: CASRVAGGSYNEQFF
d_gene: TRBD2
v_gene: TRBV27
abundance: -
j_gene: TRBJ2-1

CDR3nt: TGTGCCAGCAGCCAAGAAACGGGGGTTGAGCAGTTCTTC
CDR3aa: CASSQETGVEQFF
d_gene: -
v_gene: TRBV3-1/TRBV3-2
abundance: -
j_gene: TRBJ2-1

CDR3nt: TGTGCCAGCAGCTTAGGGACTAGCGGGGCAACATACAATGAGCAGTTCTTC
CDR3aa: CASSLGTSGATYNEQFF
d_gene: TRBD2
v_gene: TRBV7-6
abundance: once
j_gene: TRBJ2-1

CDR3nt: TGTGCCTGGATCTTTCAGGAGAACACTGAAGCTTTCTTT
CDR3aa: CAWIFQENTEAFF
d_gene: -
v_gene: TRBV30
abundance: -
j_gene: TRBJ1-1

CDR3nt: TGTGCCAGCAGCCGAACACAACCGGGACAGAGGAATGAAAAACTGTTTTTT
CDR3aa: CASSRTQPGQRNEKLFF
d_gene: TRBD1
v_gene: TRBV13
abundance: -
j_gene: TRBJ1-4

CDR3nt: TGTGCCAGCAGTTTCGGGATTAAAGCTTTCTTT
CDR3aa: CASSFGIKAFF
d_gene: -
v_gene: TRBV28
abundance: few
j_gene: TRBJ1-1